The entry below gives a single TCR beta chain sequence along with its context. In blood CD8+ and CD4+ T cells, TCR beta underwent sequencing. CDR3 length equals 13 residues. Per germline, CDR1 SGHDN and CDR2 FVKESK. Trimming took 3 bases from V and 9 from J, leaving 9 bases between them. The authors reverse transcribed about 0.5 to 1 ug RNA with random hexamers. Amplification of TCR beta CDR3 used immunoSEQ multiplex PCR across 54 Vbeta and 13 Jbeta. TCRdb re-derived calls from the immunoSEQ multiplex PCR reads in MiXCR, one entry per CDR3 protein. This table has roughly 120,000 distinct CDR3 sequences, 85% to 95% appearing once. The data stem from a study of CD8 T cells in Susac syndrome.

The clonotype originates from a human donor with multiple sclerosis. V usage is TRBV14 and J usage is TRBJ1-6; D unresolved. The sequencing sample was made of CD4+ T cells from PBMCs. The CDR3: CASSQLTFSPLHF. The CDR3 DNA sequence: TGTGCCAGCAGCCAGTTGACCTTTTCACCCCTCCACTTT.